This T cell receptor beta chain was identified during a study of cytomegalovirus exposure and HLA in healthy donors. General observations from the study: Indistinguishable V segments, including TRBV6-2 and TRBV6-3, were excluded.

To note about this clone: Antigen unknown.

Between the trimmed V and J ends, which lost 2 bases and 6 bases, there was a span of 12 bases. The germline V gene encodes CDR1 SGHRS and CDR2 YFSETQ. This CDR3 has 13 amino acids. The PCR used 60 Vbeta and 13 Jbeta primers. TCRdb's copy holds only in-frame clones and misses some; the assay was immunoSEQ multiplex PCR. Among under 200,000 clones listed, approximately 86% were seen once. The J gene is TRBJ2-7, the V gene TRBV5-1; tentatively, D is TRBD2 (6 bases). Sequenced material: PBMCs. This TCR was sampled from a woman aged 25 to 45 in good health and CMV-seronegative. The CDR3 nucleotides read TGCGCCAGCAGCTTACGGGAGTTGAGCGAGCAGTACTTC. Translation gives CASSLRELSEQYF.